This T cell receptor beta chain was sequenced during a study of blood T cell repertoires in COVID-19. Study context: Whether acute or convalescent, the COVID-19 samples came from the United States, Italy and Spain.

Original handling: It was from reference gene primer amplification that nucleated cell counts were estimated. TCRdb's copy holds only in-frame clones and misses some; the assay was immunoSEQ multiplex PCR. That table supplies the V and J calls and clone size; D and trimming were determined from the DNA. The sample shows 170,000 or so clones, 85% to 90% of them seen only once. CDR3 size: 14 residues. Trimming shortened V by 4 bases and J by 1 base, and 11 bases separated the two germline ends. From germline, CDR1 is SGHRS and CDR2 YFSETQ. Those enrolled in Seattle joined during active infection and were followed longitudinally afterward.

The sample was peripheral blood. This chain links TRBV5-1 with TRBJ1-1; D uncertain. This TCR was recovered from a man between 60 and 75 years old with COVID-19, enrolled during active disease. This CDR3 is CASSPTTGNTEAFF. CDR3 bases: TGCGCCAGCAGCCCTACTACCGGGAACACTGAAGCTTTCTTT.